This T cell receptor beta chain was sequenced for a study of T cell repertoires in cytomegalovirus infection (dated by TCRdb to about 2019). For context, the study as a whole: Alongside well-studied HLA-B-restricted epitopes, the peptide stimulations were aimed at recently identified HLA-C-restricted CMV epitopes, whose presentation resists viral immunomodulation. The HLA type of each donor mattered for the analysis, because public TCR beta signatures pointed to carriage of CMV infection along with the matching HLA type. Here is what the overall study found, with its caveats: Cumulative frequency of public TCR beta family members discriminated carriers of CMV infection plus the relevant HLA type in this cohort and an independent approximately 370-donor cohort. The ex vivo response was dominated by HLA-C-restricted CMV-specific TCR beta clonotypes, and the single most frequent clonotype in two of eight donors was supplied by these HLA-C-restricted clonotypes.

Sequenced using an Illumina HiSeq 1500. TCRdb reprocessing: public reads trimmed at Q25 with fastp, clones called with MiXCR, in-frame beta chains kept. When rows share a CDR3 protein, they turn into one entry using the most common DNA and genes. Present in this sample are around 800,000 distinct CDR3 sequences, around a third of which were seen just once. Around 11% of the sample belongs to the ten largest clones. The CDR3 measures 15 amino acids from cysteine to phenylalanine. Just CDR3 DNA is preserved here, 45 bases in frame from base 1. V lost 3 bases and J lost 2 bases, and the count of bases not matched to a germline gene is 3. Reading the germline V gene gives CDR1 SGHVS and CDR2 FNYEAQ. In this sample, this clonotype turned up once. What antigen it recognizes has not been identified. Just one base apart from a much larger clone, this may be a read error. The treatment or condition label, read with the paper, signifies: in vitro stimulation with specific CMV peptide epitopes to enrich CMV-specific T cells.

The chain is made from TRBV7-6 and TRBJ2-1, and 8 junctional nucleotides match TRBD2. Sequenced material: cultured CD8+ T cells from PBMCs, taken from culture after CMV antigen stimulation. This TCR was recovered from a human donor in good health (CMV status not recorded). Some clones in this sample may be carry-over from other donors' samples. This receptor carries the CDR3 CASSFSGEAYNEQFF. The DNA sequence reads TGTGCCAGCAGCTTTAGCGGGGAGGCCTACAATGAGCAGTTCTTC.